These T cell receptor beta chains were read from a single sample in a study of shared clonotypes between healthy human individuals. Repertoires were generated with immunoSEQ multiplex PCR, while TCRdb's copy carries only in-frame clones and drops some. Here the sample spans about 2.3 million clones, about 90% being singletons. Sequencing was done on a sample of naive CD4+ T cells from PBMCs. Receptors originate from a man between 18 and 35 years old in good health. Some clones in this sample may be carry-over from other donors' samples. The CDR3 runs from the conserved cysteine through the conserved F or W. Fields, in order: J gene, V gene, clone size, D gene, CDR3 protein, CDR3 DNA. A D gene is named only where the DNA matches it firmly. Rows give clone size only sometimes, using once, few, many, or a class for an expanded clone.

J gene: TRBJ2-1
V gene: TRBV25-1
clone size: -
D gene: -
CDR3 protein: CASSSFRSGDYYNEQFF
CDR3 DNA: TGTGCCAGCAGCTCATTTAGGTCGGGCGACTACTACAATGAGCAGTTCTTC

J gene: TRBJ2-7
V gene: TRBV23-1
clone size: -
D gene: -
CDR3 protein: CASSQPPGDGYEQYF
CDR3 DNA: TGCGCCAGCAGTCAGCCGCCGGGGGACGGCTACGAGCAGTACTTC

J gene: TRBJ2-2
V gene: TRBV2
clone size: -
D gene: TRBD1
CDR3 protein: CASSADRTNTGELFF
CDR3 DNA: TGTGCCAGCAGCGCGGACAGGACGAACACCGGGGAGCTGTTTTTT

J gene: TRBJ2-1
V gene: TRBV11-3
clone size: once
D gene: -
CDR3 protein: CASSLDDHEQFF
CDR3 DNA: TGTGCCAGCAGCTTAGATGACCATGAGCAGTTCTTC

J gene: TRBJ2-5
V gene: TRBV5-1
clone size: once
D gene: TRBD2
CDR3 protein: CASSLVAGKETQYF
CDR3 DNA: TGCGCCAGCAGCTTGGTAGCGGGAAAAGAGACCCAGTACTTC

J gene: TRBJ2-5
V gene: TRBV5-4
clone size: -
D gene: TRBD2
CDR3 protein: CASSPGGGRTQYF
CDR3 DNA: TGTGCCAGCAGCCCGGGGGGAGGCAGAACCCAGTACTTC

J gene: TRBJ2-2
V gene: TRBV11-3
clone size: -
D gene: TRBD1
CDR3 protein: CASSRDRYTGELFF
CDR3 DNA: TGTGCCAGCAGCCGGGACAGATACACCGGGGAGCTGTTTTTT

J gene: TRBJ1-2
V gene: TRBV28
clone size: -
D gene: -
CDR3 protein: CASSLFGPYYGYTF
CDR3 DNA: TGTGCCAGCAGCCTCTTTGGACCCTACTATGGCTACACCTTC

J gene: TRBJ2-7
V gene: TRBV7-2
clone size: once
D gene: -
CDR3 protein: CASSYLGAYEQYF
CDR3 DNA: TGTGCCAGCAGCTACCTGGGGGCCTACGAGCAGTACTTC

J gene: TRBJ1-3
V gene: TRBV19
clone size: -
D gene: -
CDR3 protein: CASSRSGASGNTIYF
CDR3 DNA: TGTGCCAGTAGTCGCTCGGGGGCCTCTGGAAACACCATATATTTT

J gene: TRBJ2-1
V gene: TRBV5-4
clone size: -
D gene: TRBD2
CDR3 protein: CASSQDHRGDYNEQFF
CDR3 DNA: TGTGCCAGCAGCCAAGATCACCGGGGGGATTACAATGAGCAGTTCTTC

J gene: TRBJ2-7
V gene: TRBV5-6
clone size: once
D gene: TRBD2
CDR3 protein: CASSGLARGPTSYEQYF
CDR3 DNA: TGTGCCAGCAGCGGACTAGCGAGAGGCCCCACGTCCTACGAGCAGTACTTC

J gene: TRBJ2-5
V gene: TRBV7-6
clone size: once
D gene: -
CDR3 protein: CASSSRGKETQYF
CDR3 DNA: TGTGCCAGCAGCTCAAGGGGTAAAGAGACCCAGTACTTC

J gene: TRBJ2-1
V gene: TRBV7-2
clone size: -
D gene: -
CDR3 protein: CASSLGRTIPPYNEQFF
CDR3 DNA: TGTGCCAGCAGCTTAGGACGGACAATCCCGCCCTACAATGAGCAGTTCTTC

J gene: TRBJ1-2
V gene: TRBV2
clone size: -
D gene: TRBD1
CDR3 protein: CATRGDSGYGYTF
CDR3 DNA: TGTGCCACCAGAGGGGACAGCGGCTATGGCTACACCTTC

J gene: TRBJ2-4
V gene: TRBV5-1
clone size: -
D gene: -
CDR3 protein: CASSLKPPGRWDIQYF
CDR3 DNA: TGCGCCAGCAGCTTGAAGCCTCCGGGACGATGGGACATTCAGTACTTC

J gene: TRBJ1-1
V gene: TRBV23-1
clone size: once
D gene: -
CDR3 protein: CASSQSEGPNTEAFF
CDR3 DNA: TGCGCCAGCAGTCAATCGGAGGGGCCGAACACTGAAGCTTTCTTT

J gene: TRBJ1-5
V gene: TRBV19
clone size: -
D gene: TRBD1
CDR3 protein: CASSGTGGFQPQHF
CDR3 DNA: TGTGCCAGTAGCGGGACAGGGGGATTCCAGCCCCAGCATTTT

J gene: TRBJ2-7
V gene: TRBV28
clone size: -
D gene: -
CDR3 protein: CASSFYGYEQYF
CDR3 DNA: TGTGCCAGCAGTTTCTACGGCTACGAGCAGTACTTC

J gene: TRBJ2-1
V gene: TRBV30
clone size: -
D gene: -
CDR3 protein: CAWTPGALEQFF
CDR3 DNA: TGTGCCTGGACCCCCGGCGCCCTAGAGCAGTTCTTC

J gene: TRBJ1-5
V gene: TRBV29-1
clone size: few
D gene: -
CDR3 protein: CSVGAASGGGQPQHF
CDR3 DNA: TGCAGCGTTGGGGCCGCGTCTGGGGGAGGCCAGCCCCAGCATTTT

J gene: TRBJ2-7
V gene: TRBV5-1
clone size: -
D gene: TRBD1
CDR3 protein: CASSLVTGGDEQYF
CDR3 DNA: TGCGCCAGCAGCTTGGTGACAGGGGGGGACGAGCAGTACTTC

J gene: TRBJ1-2
V gene: TRBV28
clone size: -
D gene: -
CDR3 protein: CASTVDRVYGYTF
CDR3 DNA: TGTGCCAGCACCGTAGACAGAGTTTATGGCTACACCTTC

J gene: TRBJ2-7
V gene: TRBV7-8
clone size: once
D gene: TRBD2
CDR3 protein: CASSPIAGGVPGRQYF
CDR3 DNA: TGTGCCAGCAGCCCGATAGCGGGAGGTGTACCGGGGAGGCAGTACTTC

J gene: TRBJ2-2
V gene: TRBV18
clone size: -
D gene: -
CDR3 protein: CASSRDTTGELFF
CDR3 DNA: TGTGCCAGCTCACGGGACACAACCGGGGAGCTGTTTTTT

J gene: TRBJ2-2
V gene: TRBV18
clone size: -
D gene: TRBD2
CDR3 protein: CASSPPLAGTTGELFF
CDR3 DNA: TGTGCCAGCTCACCACCTTTAGCGGGAACCACCGGGGAGCTGTTTTTT

J gene: TRBJ2-1
V gene: TRBV5-1
clone size: -
D gene: -
CDR3 protein: CASSFMGLDEQFF
CDR3 DNA: TGCGCCAGCAGCTTCATGGGGTTGGATGAGCAGTTCTTC

J gene: TRBJ2-2
V gene: TRBV7-3
clone size: -
D gene: TRBD2
CDR3 protein: CASSTKGLAGVTGELFF
CDR3 DNA: TGTGCCAGCAGCACAAAAGGACTAGCGGGAGTCACCGGGGAGCTGTTTTTT

J gene: TRBJ2-3
V gene: TRBV28
clone size: -
D gene: -
CDR3 protein: CASTAGRDTQYF
CDR3 DNA: TGTGCCAGCACCGCAGGGAGGGATACGCAGTATTTT

J gene: TRBJ2-3
V gene: TRBV29-1
clone size: once
D gene: -
CDR3 protein: CSVEQGTDTQYF
CDR3 DNA: TGCAGCGTTGAGCAGGGCACAGATACGCAGTATTTT

J gene: TRBJ2-5
V gene: TRBV19
clone size: -
D gene: -
CDR3 protein: CASSNGGVETQYF
CDR3 DNA: TGTGCCAGTAGTAACGGCGGTGTGGAGACCCAGTACTTC

J gene: TRBJ1-1
V gene: TRBV19
clone size: once
D gene: -
CDR3 protein: CASSVRSGIGAFF
CDR3 DNA: TGTGCCAGTAGTGTTAGGTCGGGGATCGGAGCTTTCTTT

J gene: TRBJ2-7
V gene: TRBV11-2
clone size: once
D gene: TRBD1
CDR3 protein: CASSTRTGGGIFGYEQYF
CDR3 DNA: TGTGCCAGCAGCACCCGGACAGGGGGCGGTATATTTGGCTACGAGCAGTACTTC

J gene: TRBJ2-7
V gene: TRBV9
clone size: -
D gene: -
CDR3 protein: CASSSHPFEQYF
CDR3 DNA: TGTGCCAGCAGCTCTCACCCTTTCGAGCAGTACTTC

J gene: TRBJ2-3
V gene: TRBV29-1
clone size: -
D gene: TRBD1
CDR3 protein: CSVEGDRGLGTDTQYF
CDR3 DNA: TGCAGCGTTGAAGGAGACAGGGGGCTCGGGACAGATACGCAGTATTTT

J gene: TRBJ2-5
V gene: TRBV28
clone size: -
D gene: -
CDR3 protein: CASSPYAQAQYF
CDR3 DNA: TGTGCCAGCAGCCCCTACGCTCAGGCCCAGTACTTC

J gene: TRBJ2-7
V gene: TRBV28
clone size: -
D gene: TRBD1
CDR3 protein: CASSLAGTGTDYEQYF
CDR3 DNA: TGTGCCAGCAGTTTAGCCGGGACAGGGACAGACTACGAGCAGTACTTC

J gene: TRBJ2-5
V gene: TRBV9
clone size: -
D gene: -
CDR3 protein: CARTPGRGQETQYF
CDR3 DNA: TGTGCCAGAACCCCCGGGCGGGGACAAGAGACCCAGTACTTC

J gene: TRBJ1-5
V gene: TRBV18
clone size: -
D gene: -
CDR3 protein: CASATDSNQPQHF
CDR3 DNA: TGTGCCAGCGCGACAGATAGCAATCAGCCCCAGCATTTT

J gene: TRBJ1-3
V gene: TRBV28
clone size: -
D gene: TRBD1
CDR3 protein: CASSTTGSGNTIYF
CDR3 DNA: TGTGCCAGCAGTACGACAGGGTCGGGAAACACCATATATTTT

J gene: TRBJ1-1
V gene: TRBV18
clone size: -
D gene: TRBD1
CDR3 protein: CASSIGQGNEAFF
CDR3 DNA: TGTGCCAGCTCCATCGGACAGGGGAATGAAGCTTTCTTT

J gene: TRBJ1-3
V gene: TRBV28
clone size: -
D gene: TRBD1
CDR3 protein: CASTIGQGGNTIYF
CDR3 DNA: TGTGCCAGTACCATAGGACAGGGAGGGAACACCATATATTTT

J gene: TRBJ2-1
V gene: TRBV5-1
clone size: once
D gene: TRBD1
CDR3 protein: CASSALTGGAYEQFF
CDR3 DNA: TGCGCCAGCAGCGCGCTGACAGGGGGCGCGTATGAGCAGTTCTTC

J gene: TRBJ2-1
V gene: TRBV5-1
clone size: -
D gene: TRBD2
CDR3 protein: CASSLGLAGVGNEQFF
CDR3 DNA: TGCGCCAGCAGCTTGGGACTAGCGGGAGTAGGCAATGAGCAGTTCTTC

J gene: TRBJ1-4
V gene: TRBV28
clone size: -
D gene: -
CDR3 protein: CATRGGWGEKLFF
CDR3 DNA: TGTGCCACTCGCGGGGGTTGGGGTGAAAAACTGTTTTTT

J gene: TRBJ2-5
V gene: TRBV4-3
clone size: -
D gene: -
CDR3 protein: CASSQAVQETQYF
CDR3 DNA: TGCGCCAGCAGCCAAGCCGTCCAAGAGACCCAGTACTTC

J gene: TRBJ1-3
V gene: TRBV28
clone size: -
D gene: TRBD1
CDR3 protein: CASSFLGTGYGNTIYF
CDR3 DNA: TGTGCCAGCAGTTTTTTGGGGACAGGGTATGGAAACACCATATATTTT

J gene: TRBJ1-1
V gene: TRBV5-1
clone size: -
D gene: -
CDR3 protein: CASSLGGTQLNTEAFF
CDR3 DNA: TGCGCCAGCAGCTTGGGTGGGACGCAGTTGAACACTGAAGCTTTCTTT

J gene: TRBJ2-7
V gene: TRBV6-6
clone size: once
D gene: -
CDR3 protein: CASSYPGAGYEQYF
CDR3 DNA: TGTGCCAGCAGTTATCCGGGAGCCGGCTACGAGCAGTACTTC

J gene: TRBJ1-5
V gene: TRBV5-5
clone size: -
D gene: -
CDR3 protein: CASSFRQENQPQHF
CDR3 DNA: TGTGCCAGCAGCTTTCGGCAGGAGAATCAGCCCCAGCATTTT

J gene: TRBJ2-6
V gene: TRBV5-1
clone size: -
D gene: TRBD1
CDR3 protein: CASSLVGEAGGSGANVLTF
CDR3 DNA: TGCGCCAGCAGCTTGGTGGGTGAGGCAGGGGGCTCTGGGGCCAACGTCCTGACTTTC

J gene: TRBJ2-5
V gene: TRBV5-1
clone size: -
D gene: TRBD2
CDR3 protein: CASSSKPTREGETQYF
CDR3 DNA: TGCGCCAGCAGCTCGAAACCAACGCGGGAGGGGGAGACCCAGTACTTC

J gene: TRBJ1-1
V gene: TRBV6-6
clone size: -
D gene: -
CDR3 protein: CASRTSGATHVGFF
CDR3 DNA: TGTGCCAGCAGGACTTCGGGAGCTACGCACGTGGGTTTCTTT

J gene: TRBJ2-5
V gene: TRBV28
clone size: -
D gene: -
CDR3 protein: CASTSAPEEIQYF
CDR3 DNA: TGTGCCAGCACCTCTGCTCCTGAAGAGATCCAGTACTTC